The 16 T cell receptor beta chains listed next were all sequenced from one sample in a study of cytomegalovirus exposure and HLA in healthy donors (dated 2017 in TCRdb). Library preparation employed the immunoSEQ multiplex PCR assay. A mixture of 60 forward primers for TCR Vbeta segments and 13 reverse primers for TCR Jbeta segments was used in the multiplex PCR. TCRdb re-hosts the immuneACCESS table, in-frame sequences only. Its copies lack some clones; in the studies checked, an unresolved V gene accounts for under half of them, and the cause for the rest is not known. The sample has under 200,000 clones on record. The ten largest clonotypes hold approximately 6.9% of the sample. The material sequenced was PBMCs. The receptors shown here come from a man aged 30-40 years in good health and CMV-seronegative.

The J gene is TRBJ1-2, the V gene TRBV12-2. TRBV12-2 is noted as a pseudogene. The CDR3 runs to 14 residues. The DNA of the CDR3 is TGTGCAAGTCGCTTCGGGGACTGCCCCGATGGCTACACCTTC. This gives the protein CASRFGDCPDGYTF.

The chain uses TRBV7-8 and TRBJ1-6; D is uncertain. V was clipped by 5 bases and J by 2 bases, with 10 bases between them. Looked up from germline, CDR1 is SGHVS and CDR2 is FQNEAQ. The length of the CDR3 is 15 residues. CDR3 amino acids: CASSPEITYNSPLHF. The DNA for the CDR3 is TGTGCCAGCAGCCCTGAGATAACCTATAATTCACCCCTCCACTTT. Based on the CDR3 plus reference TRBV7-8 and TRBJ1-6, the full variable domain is GAGVSQSPRYKVAKRGQDVALRCDPISGHVSLFWYQQALGQGPEFLTYFQNEAQLDKSGLPSDRFFAERPEGSVSTLKIQRTQQEDSAVYLCASSPEITYNSPLHFGNGTRLTVT.

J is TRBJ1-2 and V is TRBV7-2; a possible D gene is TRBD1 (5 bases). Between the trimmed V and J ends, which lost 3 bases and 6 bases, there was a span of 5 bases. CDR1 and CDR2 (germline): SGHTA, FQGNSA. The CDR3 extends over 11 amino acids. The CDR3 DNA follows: TGTGCCAGCAGCTTCAGGGATGGCTACACCTTC. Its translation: CASSFRDGYTF.

CDR3 DNA sequence: TGTGCCAGCTCGTCCCAAGAGGGAGGGATCCAAGAGACCCAGTACTTC. Translating it yields CASSSQEGGIQETQYF. The rearrangement uses TRBV18 and TRBJ2-5; TRBD2 matches 7 bases. Unmatched junction bases numbered 11, after V lost 6 bases and J lost 1 base. Germline V gene lookup returns CDR1 KGHSH and CDR2 LQKENI. The CDR3 consists of 16 residues.

Here the CDR3 reads CASSLRQVQPQHF. CDR3 DNA: TGTGCCAGCAGCTTACGACAGGTTCAGCCCCAGCATTTT. V is TRBV13 and J is TRBJ1-5; D is perhaps TRBD1 (6 bases). The CDR3 totals 13 residues. The V and J ends lost 2 bases and 6 bases respectively, with 8 bases between them. Germline V gives CDR1 PRHDT, CDR2 FYEKMQ (reference sequence).

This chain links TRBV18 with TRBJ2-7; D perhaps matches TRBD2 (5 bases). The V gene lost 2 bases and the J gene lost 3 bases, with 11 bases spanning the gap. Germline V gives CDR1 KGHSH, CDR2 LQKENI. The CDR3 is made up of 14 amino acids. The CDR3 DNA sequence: TGTGCCAGCTCACCAGGAGGAGCCCGCTACGAGCAGTACTTC. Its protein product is CASSPGGARYEQYF.

The CDR3 here is CASSQVGGDTQYF. The CDR3 DNA sequence: TGCGCCAGCAGCCAAGTCGGAGGTGATACGCAGTATTTT. This chain links TRBV4-1 with TRBJ2-3, with TRBD2 as a possible D gene (5 bases). V dropped 1 base and J dropped 6 bases, with 8 bases sitting between them. The CDR3 length is 13 residues. The germline gives CDR1 MGHRA, CDR2 YSYEKL.

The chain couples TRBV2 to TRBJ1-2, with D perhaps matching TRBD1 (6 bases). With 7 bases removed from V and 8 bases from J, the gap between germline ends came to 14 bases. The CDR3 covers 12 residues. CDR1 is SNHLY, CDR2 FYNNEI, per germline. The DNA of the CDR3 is TGTGCCAGCACTCAGGGTGGGGGCGGCTACACCTTC. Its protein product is CASTQGGGGYTF.

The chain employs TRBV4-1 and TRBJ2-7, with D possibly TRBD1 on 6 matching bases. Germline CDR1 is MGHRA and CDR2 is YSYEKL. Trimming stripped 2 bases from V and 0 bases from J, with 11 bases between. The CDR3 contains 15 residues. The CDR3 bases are TGCGCCAGCAGCCAATCAGGCAGGGGCTCCTACGAGCAGTACTTC. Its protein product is CASSQSGRGSYEQYF.

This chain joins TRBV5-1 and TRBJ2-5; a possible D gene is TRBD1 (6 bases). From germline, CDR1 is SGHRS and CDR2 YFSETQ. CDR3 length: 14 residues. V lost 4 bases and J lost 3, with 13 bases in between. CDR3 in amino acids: CASSTGTTKETQYF. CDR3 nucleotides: TGCGCCAGCAGCACCGGGACAACAAAAGAGACCCAGTACTTC. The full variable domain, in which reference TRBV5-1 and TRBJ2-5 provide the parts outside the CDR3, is KAGVTQTPRYLIKTRGQQVTLSCSPISGHRSVSWYQQTPGQGLQFLFEYFSETQRNKGNFPGRFSGRQFSNSRSEMNVSTLELGDSALYLCASSTGTTKETQYFGPGTRLLVL.

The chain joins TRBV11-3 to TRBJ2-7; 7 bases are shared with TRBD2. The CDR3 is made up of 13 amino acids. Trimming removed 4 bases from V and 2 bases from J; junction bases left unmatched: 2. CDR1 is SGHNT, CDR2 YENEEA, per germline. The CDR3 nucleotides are TGTGCCAGCAGCTACGGACTAGCCTACGAGCAGTACTTC. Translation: CASSYGLAYEQYF.

Here the CDR3 reads CASSPLGRVPYEQYF. CDR3 bases: TGTGCCAGCAGCCCCCTGGGCAGGGTGCCCTACGAGCAGTACTTC. V is TRBV13 and J is TRBJ2-7; D may be TRBD1 (5 bases). V was cut by 5 bases and J by 2 bases, with 16 bases left in between. There are 15 residues in the CDR3. Germline values: CDR1 PRHDT, CDR2 FYEKMQ (reference sequence).

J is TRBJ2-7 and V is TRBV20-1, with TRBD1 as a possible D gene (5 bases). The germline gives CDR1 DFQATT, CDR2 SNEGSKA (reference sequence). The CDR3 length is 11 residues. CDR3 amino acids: CSAFRGYEQYF. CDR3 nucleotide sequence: TGCAGCGCATTTAGGGGCTACGAGCAGTACTTC.

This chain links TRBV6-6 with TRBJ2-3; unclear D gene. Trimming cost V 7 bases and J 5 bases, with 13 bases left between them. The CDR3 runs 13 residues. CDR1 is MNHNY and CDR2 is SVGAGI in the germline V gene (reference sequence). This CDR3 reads CASTIPPGDTQYF. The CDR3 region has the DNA TGTGCCAGCACCATCCCCCCGGGAGATACGCAGTATTTT.

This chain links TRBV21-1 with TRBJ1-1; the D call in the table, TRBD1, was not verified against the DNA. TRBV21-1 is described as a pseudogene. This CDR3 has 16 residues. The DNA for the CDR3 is TGTGCCAAGGGACAACAGGGAAGAGTGGAAAACACTGAAGCTTTCTTT. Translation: CAKGQQGRVENTEAFF.

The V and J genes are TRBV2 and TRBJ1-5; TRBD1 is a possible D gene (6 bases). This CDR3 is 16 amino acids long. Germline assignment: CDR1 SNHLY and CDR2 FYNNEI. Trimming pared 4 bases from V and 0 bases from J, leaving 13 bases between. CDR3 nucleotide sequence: TGTGCCAGCAGTGCCAGGGGTGGCTATAGCAATCAGCCCCAGCATTTT. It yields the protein CASSARGGYSNQPQHF.